The 11 T cell receptor beta chains given below trace back to one sample, sequenced in a study of cytomegalovirus exposure and HLA in healthy donors. The PCR made use of 60 Vbeta and 13 Jbeta primers. Assay used: immunoSEQ multiplex PCR; TCRdb lists only in-frame clones, some missing. The sample has 100,000 or so clones; 80% to 90% are singletons. Sequencing was carried out using PBMCs. These receptors originate from a man aged 25-45 years in good health and CMV-seropositive.

This sequence joins TRBV28 and TRBJ2-1, with 9 bases matching TRBD2. The V gene end was trimmed by 9 bases and the J gene end by 4 bases; junction bases not matched to a gene: 10. The CDR3 loop spans 15 amino acids. Germline V gives CDR1 MDHEN, CDR2 SYDVKM. The CDR3 bases are TGTGCCAGTCAGACTAGCGGCTTTCCTTACAATGAGCAGTTCTTC. It codes for CASQTSGFPYNEQFF. The variable domain in full, with the rest retrieved from reference TRBV28 and TRBJ2-1, is DVKVTQSSRYLVKRTGEKVFLECVQDMDHENMFWYRQDPGLGLRLIYFSYDVKMKEKGDIPEGYSVSREKKERFSLILESASTNQTSMYLCASQTSGFPYNEQFFGPGTRLTVL.

The chain is built from TRBV10-3 and TRBJ2-2; no firm D call. The V end lost 5 bases, the J end lost 3 bases, and 10 bases lay between the germline ends. CDR1 ENHRY and CDR2 SYGVKD come from the germline V gene. The CDR3 runs 14 residues. The CDR3 is CAISSATDTGELFF. CDR3 DNA sequence: TGTGCCATCAGTAGTGCAACAGACACCGGGGAGCTGTTTTTT.

This chain connects TRBV11-2 to TRBJ2-1; 15 positions agree with TRBD2. J gave up 8 bases and V 4 bases, and 12 bases lay outside the gene matches. CDR1 and CDR2 from the germline V gene are SGHAT and FQNNGV. The CDR3 consists of 18 residues. CDR3 bases: TGTGCCAGCAGCTCCTCTGGACTAGCGGGAGGGTTTAGAGATGAGCAGTTCTTC. Its protein is CASSSSGLAGGFRDEQFF. The full variable domain, in which reference TRBV11-2 and TRBJ2-1 provide the parts outside the CDR3, is EAGVAQSPRYKIIEKRQSVAFWCNPISGHATLYWYQQILGQGPKLLIQFQNNGVVDDSQLPKDRFSAERLKGVDSTLKIQPAKLEDSAVYLCASSSSGLAGGFRDEQFFGPGTRLTVL.

The V call is TRBV4-1, the J call TRBJ2-2; 8 bases align to TRBD1. After removal of 1 base from V and 1 base from J, the junction contained 8 bases not matched to a gene. Germline loops: CDR1 MGHRA, CDR2 YSYEKL. The CDR3 spans 18 residues. CDR3 nucleotides: TGCGCCAGCAGCCAAGTCTGGGGCGGACAGGGGAACACCGGGGAGCTGTTTTTT. Amino acid sequence: CASSQVWGGQGNTGELFF.

The gene calls are TRBV28 and TRBJ2-5, with a weak D call TRBD1 (5 bases). The CDR3 totals 15 residues. Germline assignment: CDR1 MDHEN and CDR2 SYDVKM. The germline V and J ends were trimmed by 2 bases and 5 bases, with 15 bases remaining between them. As DNA, the CDR3 is TGTGCCAGCAGTTTAGGGCAGGGCTACTGGGAGACCCAGTACTTC. It translates to CASSLGQGYWETQYF.

The chain has TRBV10-2 and TRBJ2-1, with 8 positions matching TRBD2. The CDR3 extends over 17 amino acids. Germline V lookup: CDR1 WSHSY, CDR2 SAAADI. Unmatched junction bases numbered 6, after V lost 2 bases and J lost 0 bases. The chain's CDR3 is CASSETSGLSSYNEQFF. Here the CDR3 DNA reads TGCGCCAGCAGTGAGACTAGCGGCTTAAGCTCCTACAATGAGCAGTTCTTC.

This chain connects TRBV15 to TRBJ2-1; TRBD2 agrees at 15 bases. The CDR3 covers 23 residues. Looked up from germline, CDR1 is LNHNV and CDR2 is YYDKDF (reference sequence). The V gene end was trimmed by 0 bases and the J gene end by 0 bases; junction bases not matched to a gene: 15. The CDR3 coding sequence is TGTGCCACCAGCAGAGATCGGGGTGGACTAGCGGGAGGGCGTATTAGCTCCTACAATGAGCAGTTCTTC. Residues: CATSRDRGGLAGGRISSYNEQFF.

The chain joins TRBV29-1 to TRBJ1-1; the D is unclear. The CDR3 extends over 13 amino acids. The V and J ends lost 1 base and 0 bases respectively, with 6 bases between them. Germline-derived CDR1 and CDR2 are SQVTM and ANQGSEA. The CDR3 DNA follows: TGCAGCGTTGAAGGGCAGATGAACACTGAAGCTTTCTTT. This encodes CSVEGQMNTEAFF. Drawing the rest from reference TRBV29-1 and TRBJ1-1, the complete variable domain is SAVISQKPSRDICQRGTSLTIQCQVDSQVTMMFWYRQQPGQSLTLIATANQGSEATYESGFVIDKFPISRPNLTFSTLTVSNMSPEDSSIYLCSVEGQMNTEAFFGQGTRLTVV.

This chain uses TRBV18 with TRBJ2-7, with unresolved D. The germline CDR1 and CDR2 sequences are KGHSH and LQKENI. V lost 3 bases, J lost 3 bases, and 9 bases lay in between. This CDR3 has 13 amino acids. The DNA for the CDR3 is TGTGCCAGCTCACCCGGGTCAATCTACGAGCAGTACTTC. Its translation is CASSPGSIYEQYF.

The V gene is TRBV27, the J gene TRBJ1-5, with TRBD1 matching over 7 bases. From germline, CDR1 is MNHEY and CDR2 SMNVEV (reference sequence). CDR3 size: 15 residues. J gave up 7 bases and V 5 bases, and 11 bases lay outside the gene matches. The CDR3 reads CASSPGTGVVQPQHF. For the CDR3, the DNA is TGTGCCAGCAGTCCCGGAACAGGGGTCGTACAGCCCCAGCATTTT.

The chain uses TRBV7-2 and TRBJ1-1; D is uncertain. This CDR3 is built from 13 residues. V lost 2 bases and J 4 bases, leaving 8 bases between the germline ends. CDR1 and CDR2 (germline): SGHTA, FQGNSA. CDR3 region: CASSLRGFTEAFF. The CDR3 DNA is TGTGCCAGCAGCTTAAGAGGGTTCACTGAAGCTTTCTTT.